Presented here are 4 T cell receptor beta chains from one specimen sequenced in a study of vaccination and CD4 T cells after COVID-19. Sequence data for DNA of cultured CD4+ T cells were generated by the Oncomine TCR Beta short-read assay. TCRdb re-called the PCR reads with MiXCR, one entry per CDR3 protein. The sample yields about 15,000 distinct CDR3 sequences, approximately 60% seen once. The antigens of these receptors remain unknown. Treatment reported: roughly 10-day PBMC culture with coronavirus spike peptide pools or control peptides (ViraFEST assay). Material: CD4+ T cells from blood, cultured in vitro, obtained after SARS-CoV-2 vaccination. These receptors were collected from a human donor who had recovered from COVID-19.

V gene TRBV7-9 combines with J gene TRBJ2-7; D not certain. Deletions cut 5 bases from V and 3 bases from J, with 8 bases between. Germline V gene lookup returns CDR1 SEHNR and CDR2 FQNEAQ (reference sequence). CDR3 size: 12 residues. The CDR3 region has the DNA TGTGCCAGCAGCCTGAACGGCTACGAGCAGTACTTC. Translating gives CASSLNGYEQYF.

This clonotype was found a few times. The chain has TRBV6-2 or TRBV6-3 and TRBJ1-5, with 7 bases matching TRBD1. The CDR3 contains 14 residues. Germline V lookup: CDR1 MNHEY, CDR2 SVGEGT. V lost 4 bases and J lost 3; bases outside the gene matches: 3. CDR3 region: CASSLQGINQPQHF. The CDR3 nucleotides read TGTGCCAGCAGTTTACAGGGGATCAATCAGCCCCAGCATTTT.

The rearrangement links TRBV5-1 to TRBJ1-2; 10 bases align to TRBD1. The CDR3 contains 14 residues. V lost 5 bases and J lost 5; bases outside the gene matches: 6. Germline assignment: CDR1 SGHRS and CDR2 YFSETQ. This CDR3 is CASSSGTGVYGYTF. The CDR3 nucleotides read TGCGCCAGCAGTTCCGGGACAGGGGTTTATGGCTACACCTTC.

The chain joins TRBV4-1 to TRBJ1-1; D may be TRBD1 (5 bases). CDR1 and CDR2 (germline): MGHRA, YSYEKL. Trimming shortened V by 4 bases and J by 2 bases, and 14 bases separated the two germline ends. The CDR3 extends over 15 amino acids. CDR3 DNA sequence: TGCGCCAGCAGCCTAAAGCTCGACAGTAACACTGAAGCTTTCTTT. Protein: CASSLKLDSNTEAFF.